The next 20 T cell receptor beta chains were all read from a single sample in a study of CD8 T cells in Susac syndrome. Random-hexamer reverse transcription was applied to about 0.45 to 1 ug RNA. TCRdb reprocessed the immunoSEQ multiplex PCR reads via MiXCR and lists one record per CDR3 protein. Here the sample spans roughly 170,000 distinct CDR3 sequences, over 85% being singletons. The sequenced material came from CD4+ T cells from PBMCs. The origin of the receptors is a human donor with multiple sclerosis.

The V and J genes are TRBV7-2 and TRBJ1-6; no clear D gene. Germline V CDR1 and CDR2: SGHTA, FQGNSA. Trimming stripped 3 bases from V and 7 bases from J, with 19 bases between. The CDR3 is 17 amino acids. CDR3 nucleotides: TGTGCCAGCAGCTTCGCCCTTACGAGTACGGGCAATTCACCCCTCCACTTT. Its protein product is CASSFALTSTGNSPLHF.

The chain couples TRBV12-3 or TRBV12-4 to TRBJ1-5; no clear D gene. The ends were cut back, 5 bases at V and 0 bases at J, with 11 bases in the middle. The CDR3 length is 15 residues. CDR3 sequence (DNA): TGTGCCAGCAGTGGGCCGGGGATTAGCAATCAGCCCCAGCATTTT. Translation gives CASSGPGISNQPQHF.

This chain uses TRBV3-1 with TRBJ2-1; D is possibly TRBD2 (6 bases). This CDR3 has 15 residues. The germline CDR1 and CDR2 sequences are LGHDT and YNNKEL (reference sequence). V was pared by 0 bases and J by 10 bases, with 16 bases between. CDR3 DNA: TGTGCCAGCAGCCAAGACGGCGGGGTCGGGAGAGAGCAGTTCTTC. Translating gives CASSQDGGVGREQFF.

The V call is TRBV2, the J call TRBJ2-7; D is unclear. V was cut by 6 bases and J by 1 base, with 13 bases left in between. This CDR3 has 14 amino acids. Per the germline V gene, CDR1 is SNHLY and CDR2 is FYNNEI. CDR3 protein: CASRDTVQSYEQYF. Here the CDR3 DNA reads TGTGCCAGCAGAGATACCGTGCAGTCCTACGAGCAGTACTTC.

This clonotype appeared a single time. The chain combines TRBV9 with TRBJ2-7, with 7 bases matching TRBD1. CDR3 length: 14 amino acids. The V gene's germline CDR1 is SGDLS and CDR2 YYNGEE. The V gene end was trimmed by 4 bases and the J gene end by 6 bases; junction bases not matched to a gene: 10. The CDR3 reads CASSPTLGGLEQYF. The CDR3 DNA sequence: TGTGCCAGCAGCCCCACGTTAGGGGGCCTCGAGCAGTACTTC.

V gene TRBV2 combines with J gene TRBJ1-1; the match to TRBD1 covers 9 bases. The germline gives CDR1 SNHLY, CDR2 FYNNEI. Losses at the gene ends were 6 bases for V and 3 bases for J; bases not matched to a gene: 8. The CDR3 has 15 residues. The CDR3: CASSEGQGWYTEAFF. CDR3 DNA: TGTGCCAGCAGCGAGGGACAGGGCTGGTACACTGAAGCTTTCTTT.

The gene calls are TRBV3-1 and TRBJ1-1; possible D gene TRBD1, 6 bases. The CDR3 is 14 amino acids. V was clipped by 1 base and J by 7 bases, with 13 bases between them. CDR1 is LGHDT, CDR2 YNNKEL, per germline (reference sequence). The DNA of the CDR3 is TGTGCCAGCAGCCAAGTTCCAGGGGAAAGTGAAGCTTTCTTT. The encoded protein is CASSQVPGESEAFF. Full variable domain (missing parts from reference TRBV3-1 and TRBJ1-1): DTAVSQTPKYLVTQMGNDKSIKCEQNLGHDTMYWYKQDSKKFLKIMFSYNNKELIINETVPNRFSPKSPDKAHLNLHINSLELGDSAVYFCASSQVPGESEAFFGQGTRLTVV.

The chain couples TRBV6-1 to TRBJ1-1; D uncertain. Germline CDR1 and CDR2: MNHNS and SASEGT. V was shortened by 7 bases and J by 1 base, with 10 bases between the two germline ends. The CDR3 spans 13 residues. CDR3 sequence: CASTEVENTEAFF. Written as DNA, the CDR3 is TGTGCCAGCACCGAAGTGGAGAACACTGAAGCTTTCTTT.

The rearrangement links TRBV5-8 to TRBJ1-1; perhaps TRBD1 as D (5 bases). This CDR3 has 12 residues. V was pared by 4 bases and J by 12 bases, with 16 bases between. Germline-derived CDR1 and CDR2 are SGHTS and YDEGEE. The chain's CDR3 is CASSGWDRQTFF. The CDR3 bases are TGTGCCAGCAGCGGGTGGGACCGTCAGACTTTCTTT.

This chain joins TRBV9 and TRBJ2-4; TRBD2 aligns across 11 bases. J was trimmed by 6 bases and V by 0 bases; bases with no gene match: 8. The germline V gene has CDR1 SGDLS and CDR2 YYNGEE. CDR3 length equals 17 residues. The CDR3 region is CASSVGLAGGPRNIQYF. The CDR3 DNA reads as TGTGCCAGCAGCGTAGGGCTAGCGGGGGGCCCTCGAAACATTCAGTACTTC.

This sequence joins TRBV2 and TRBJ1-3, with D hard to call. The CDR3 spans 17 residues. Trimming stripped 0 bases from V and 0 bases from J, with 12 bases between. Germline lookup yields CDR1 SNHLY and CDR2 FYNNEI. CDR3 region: CASSEAHRAISGNTIYF. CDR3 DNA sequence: TGTGCCAGCAGTGAAGCGCATAGAGCCATCTCTGGAAACACCATATATTTT. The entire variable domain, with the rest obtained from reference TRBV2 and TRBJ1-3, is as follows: EPEVTQTPSHQVTQMGQEVILRCVPISNHLYFYWYRQILGQKVEFLVSFYNNEISEKSEIFDDQFSVERPDGSNFTLKIRSTKLEDSAMYFCASSEAHRAISGNTIYFGEGSWLTVV.

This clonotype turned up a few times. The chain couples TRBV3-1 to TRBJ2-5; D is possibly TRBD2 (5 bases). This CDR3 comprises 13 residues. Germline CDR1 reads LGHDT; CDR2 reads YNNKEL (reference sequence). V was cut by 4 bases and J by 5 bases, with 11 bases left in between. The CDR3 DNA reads TGTGCCAGCAGCCGAGCGGTTTCTGAGACCCAGTACTTC. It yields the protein CASSRAVSETQYF.

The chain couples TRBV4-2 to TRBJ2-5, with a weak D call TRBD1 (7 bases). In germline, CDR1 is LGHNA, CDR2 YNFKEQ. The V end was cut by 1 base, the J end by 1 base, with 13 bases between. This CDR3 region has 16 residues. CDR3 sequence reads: CASSQGGDSRQETQYF. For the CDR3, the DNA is TGTGCCAGCAGCCAAGGCGGGGACAGCCGCCAAGAGACCCAGTACTTC.

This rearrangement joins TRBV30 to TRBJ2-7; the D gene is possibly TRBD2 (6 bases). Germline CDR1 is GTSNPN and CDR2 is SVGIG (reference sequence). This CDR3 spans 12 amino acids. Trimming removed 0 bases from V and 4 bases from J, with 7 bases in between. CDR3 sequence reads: CAWSVGGYEQYF. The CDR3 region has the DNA TGTGCCTGGAGTGTGGGGGGATACGAGCAGTACTTC. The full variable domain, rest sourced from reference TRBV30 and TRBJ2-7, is SQTIHQWPATLVQPVGSPLSLECTVEGTSNPNLYWYRQAAGRGLQLLFYSVGIGQISSEVPQNLSASRPQDRQFILSSKKLLLSDSGFYLCAWSVGGYEQYFGPGTRLTVT.

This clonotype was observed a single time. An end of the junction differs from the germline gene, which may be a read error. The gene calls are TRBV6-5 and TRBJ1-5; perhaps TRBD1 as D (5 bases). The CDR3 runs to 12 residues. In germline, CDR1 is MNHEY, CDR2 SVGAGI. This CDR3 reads CASTTGNQPQLF. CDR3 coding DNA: TGTGCCAGCACAACAGGCAATCAGCCCCAGCTTTTT.

The CDR3 here is CASGKGQGRLGQYF. The CDR3, as DNA: TGTGCCAGCGGAAAGGGGCAGGGGAGACTGGGGCAGTACTTC. The chain uses TRBV2 and TRBJ2-7; D perhaps matches TRBD1 (6 bases). This CDR3 comprises 14 residues. Germline V CDR1 and CDR2: SNHLY, FYNNEI. V was trimmed by 8 bases and J by 9 bases, leaving 23 bases between them.

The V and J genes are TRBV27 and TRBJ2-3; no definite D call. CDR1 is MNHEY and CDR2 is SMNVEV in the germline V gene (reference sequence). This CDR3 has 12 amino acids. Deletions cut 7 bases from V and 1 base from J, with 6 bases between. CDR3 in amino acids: CASKVGTDTQYF. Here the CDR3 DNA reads TGTGCCAGCAAAGTGGGCACAGATACGCAGTATTTT.

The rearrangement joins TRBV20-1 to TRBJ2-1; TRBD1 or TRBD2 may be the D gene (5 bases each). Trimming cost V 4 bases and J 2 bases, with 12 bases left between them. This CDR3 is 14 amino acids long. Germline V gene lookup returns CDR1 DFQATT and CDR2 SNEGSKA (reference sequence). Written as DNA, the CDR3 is TGCAGTGCTAACCGGGACCCGGCCTACAATGAGCAGTTCTTC. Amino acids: CSANRDPAYNEQFF.

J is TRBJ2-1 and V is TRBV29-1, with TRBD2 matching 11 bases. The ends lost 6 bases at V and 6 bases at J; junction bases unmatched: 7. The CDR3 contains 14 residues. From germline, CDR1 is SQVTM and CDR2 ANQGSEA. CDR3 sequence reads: CSVRLAGRGNEQFF. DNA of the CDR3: TGCAGCGTCCGACTAGCGGGGAGGGGCAATGAGCAGTTCTTC.

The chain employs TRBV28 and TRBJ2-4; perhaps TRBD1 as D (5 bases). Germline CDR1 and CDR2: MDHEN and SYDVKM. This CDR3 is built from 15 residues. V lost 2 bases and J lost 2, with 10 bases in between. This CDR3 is CASSLQGTSKNIQYF. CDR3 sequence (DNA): TGTGCCAGCAGTTTACAGGGAACCTCCAAAAACATTCAGTACTTC.